Presented here are 26 T cell receptor beta chains from one specimen sequenced in a study of CD8 T cells in ankylosing spondylitis (dated by TCRdb to 2017 to 2019). On the study overall, not on this receptor specifically: A TCR beta motif made up of roughly eight highly homologous amino acid variants appeared to be characteristic of blood from ankylosing spondylitis patients.

The library was prepared using 5' RACE. Sequenced on an Illumina HiSeq 2500. TCRdb reran the public reads through fastp at Q25 and MiXCR, keeping productive beta chains. Identical CDR3 proteins give one entry, which carries the most common genes and DNA. The sample table shows around 220,000 distinct CDR3 sequences, and about a sixth are seen once. The ten largest clones represent approximately 42% of the sample. Antigens for these TCRs are unknown. Source material: blood, either unsorted or a sorted T cell fraction (not recorded which). All receptors derive from a male donor with ankylosing spondylitis.

This clonotype was seen repeatedly, ten times or more. This chain connects TRBV29-1 to TRBJ2-1, with TRBD2 as a possible D gene (6 bases). CDR3 length: 14 residues. The germline V and J ends were trimmed by 1 base and 6 bases, with 13 bases remaining between them. The germline V gene encodes CDR1 SQVTM and CDR2 ANQGSEA. CDR3 bases: TGCAGCGTTGAAGGGGCTAGCGAAAGCAATGAGCAGTTCTTC. It is translated as CSVEGASESNEQFF.

Many counts were recorded for this clonotype. V usage is TRBV3-1 and J usage is TRBJ2-7; TRBD1 agrees at 7 bases. CDR1 is LGHDT and CDR2 is YNNKEL in the germline V gene (reference sequence). The CDR3 extends over 13 amino acids. Trimming cost V 3 bases and J 3 bases; bases outside gene matches: 2. CDR3 residues: CASSHRGYYEQYF. CDR3 coding DNA: TGTGCCAGCAGCCACAGGGGGTACTACGAGCAGTACTTC.

The chain uses TRBV2 and TRBJ2-2, with 8 bases matching TRBD2. The germline V gene encodes CDR1 SNHLY and CDR2 FYNNEI. The CDR3 is 14 residues long. V trimming: 11 bases; J trimming: 0 bases; junction bases outside the gene matches: 5. CDR3 in amino acids: CARGGTSNTGELFF. In nucleotides, the CDR3 is TGTGCCCGCGGGGGGACTTCGAACACCGGGGAGCTGTTTTTT.

This chain links TRBV6-1 with TRBJ2-3; 7 nucleotides line up with TRBD1. The CDR3 runs to 17 residues. Germline assignment: CDR1 MNHNS and CDR2 SASEGT. J lost 2 bases, V lost 5 bases, and 13 bases had no gene match. The CDR3 DNA follows: TGTGCCAGCAGTCCCCCGGGACAGCCCATAGACACAGATACGCAGTATTTT. This sequence encodes CASSPPGQPIDTDTQYF.

This clonotype has more than one count but fewer than ten. The chain employs TRBV29-1 and TRBJ2-5, with D possibly being TRBD2 (6 bases). V was pared by 7 bases and J by 2 bases, with 17 bases between. Germline-derived CDR1 and CDR2 are SQVTM and ANQGSEA. The CDR3 spans 14 residues. CDR3 protein: CSAAFGGAQETQYF. The CDR3, as DNA: TGCAGCGCCGCCTTCGGCGGGGCACAAGAGACCCAGTACTTC. Combining the CDR3 with reference TRBV29-1 and TRBJ2-5 gives the whole variable domain SAVISQKPSRDICQRGTSLTIQCQVDSQVTMMFWYRQQPGQSLTLIATANQGSEATYESGFVIDKFPISRPNLTFSTLTVSNMSPEDSSIYLCSAAFGGAQETQYFGPGTRLLVL.

This clonotype has more than one count but fewer than ten. This chain links TRBV20-1 with TRBJ1-1; D not certain. The germline gives CDR1 DFQATT, CDR2 SNEGSKA (reference sequence). The CDR3 runs 16 residues. V shed 6 bases and J shed 0 bases, with 20 bases lying between them. DNA of the CDR3: TGCAGTGCCCTACGCCCAGTAGGACCTTTGAACACTGAAGCTTTCTTT. Translation: CSALRPVGPLNTEAFF.

A few counts support this clonotype. The chain is built from TRBV12-3 or TRBV12-4 and TRBJ1-1, with D uncertain. The V and J ends lost 2 bases and 1 base respectively, with 8 bases between them. The CDR3 totals 14 residues. The CDR3 DNA is TGTGCCAGCAGTTTATTTGGTGCGAACACTGAAGCTTTCTTT. This sequence encodes CASSLFGANTEAFF.

CDR3 coding DNA: TGCGCCAGCAGCCAGAGCCCAGGGGGGCTCGGGGATGAAAAACTGTTTTTT. As protein: CASSQSPGGLGDEKLFF. The chain joins TRBV4-1 to TRBJ1-4; 7 nucleotides align to TRBD1. V gave up 3 bases and J gave up 6 bases; unmatched junction bases: 13. CDR3 length equals 17 residues. Germline CDR1 is MGHRA and CDR2 is YSYEKL.

This chain links TRBV6-2 or TRBV6-3 with TRBJ2-1; D gene uncertain. CDR1 and CDR2 from the germline V gene are MNHEY and SVGEGT. V lost 8 bases to trimming and J lost 9 bases, with 11 bases between them. The CDR3 is 11 amino acids. The CDR3 is CASRLSIEQFF. For the CDR3, the DNA is TGTGCCAGCCGCCTTTCCATTGAGCAGTTCTTC.

About this clonotype: Being one base from a much bigger clone, this may be a read error. In DNA, the CDR3 is TGCAGTGCTGGGTCTAGCGGGAAAGAGACCCAGTACTTC. Amino acid sequence: CSAGSSGKETQYF. The V call is TRBV20-1, the J call TRBJ2-5; the match to TRBD2 covers 9 bases. V shed 5 bases and J 3 bases; nucleotides not matched to a gene: 4. The CDR3 length is 13 residues. Germline V gene sequence: CDR1 DFQATT, CDR2 SNEGSKA (reference sequence).

This clonotype was detected only a few times. The chain recombines TRBV6-6 with TRBJ2-3; D not resolved. V lost 6 bases, J lost 0 bases, and 7 bases lay in between. Germline assignment: CDR1 MNHNY and CDR2 SVGAGI (reference sequence). This CDR3 comprises 13 residues. The CDR3 DNA reads TGTGCCAGCAGCGATCTAAGCACAGATACGCAGTATTTT. It is translated as CASSDLSTDTQYF.

V usage is TRBV29-1 and J usage is TRBJ2-3, with TRBD2 matching over 9 bases. CDR1 and CDR2 from the germline V gene are SQVTM and ANQGSEA. The CDR3 is made up of 15 amino acids. Trimming cost V 7 bases and J 1 base; bases outside gene matches: 9. CDR3 residues: CSAVPSGKGTDTQYF. The CDR3 region has the DNA TGCAGCGCTGTACCTAGCGGGAAGGGCACAGATACGCAGTATTTT.

This clonotype was seen a few times. The V gene is TRBV7-9, the J gene TRBJ1-3; 7 bases are a match to TRBD1. The CDR3 totals 14 residues. Germline CDR1 is SEHNR and CDR2 is FQNEAQ (reference sequence). Trimming took 5 bases from V and 3 from J; bases not matched to a gene: 4. As DNA, the CDR3 is TGTGCCAGCAGCGACAGGGCAGATGGAAACACCATATATTTT. Translating it yields CASSDRADGNTIYF.

This clonotype was seen more than once but under ten times. The chain recombines TRBV5-1 with TRBJ1-1; 9 nucleotides line up with TRBD1. Germline V gives CDR1 SGHRS, CDR2 YFSETQ. This CDR3 is built from 18 residues. V lost 0 bases, J lost 4 bases, and 13 bases stayed unmatched. This CDR3 reads CASSLVGGGQGWGTEAFF. CDR3 DNA: TGCGCCAGCAGCTTGGTGGGGGGGGGACAGGGCTGGGGCACTGAAGCTTTCTTT.

This clonotype has more than one count but fewer than ten. This chain connects TRBV20-1 to TRBJ2-3, with 9 nucleotides matching TRBD2. In germline, CDR1 is DFQATT, CDR2 SNEGSKA (reference sequence). J was trimmed by 4 bases and V by 1 base; bases with no gene match: 15. The CDR3 length is 18 residues. DNA for the CDR3: TGCAGTGCTAGAGGGGCCTGGGTAGCGGGAGCGCTGGCAGATACGCAGTATTTT. This translates into CSARGAWVAGALADTQYF.

This clonotype was counted only a few times. The V gene is TRBV12-3 or TRBV12-4, the J gene TRBJ1-2, with D hard to call. The CDR3 sequence is 13 residues long. Trimming took off 11 bases at V and 8 bases at J, with 21 bases between the two ends. CDR3: CASLSANGFGYTF. Written as DNA, the CDR3 is TGTGCCTCTTTGTCAGCCAACGGCTTCGGCTACACCTTC.

This clonotype has more than one count but fewer than ten. This chain connects TRBV2 to TRBJ1-4; 8 nucleotides align to TRBD1. The CDR3 consists of 18 residues. Germline trimming cut 3 bases from V and 1 base from J; bases unmatched to any gene: 10. Germline lookup yields CDR1 SNHLY and CDR2 FYNNEI. CDR3 nucleotides: TGTGCCAGCAGTGACTCAGGGGGCAGGGTGAGAACTAATGAAAAACTGTTTTTT. Encoded protein: CASSDSGGRVRTNEKLFF.

In this sample, this clonotype turned up a few times. This chain joins TRBV11-1 and TRBJ2-1, with 14 bases that match TRBD2. V shed 4 bases, J shed 0 bases, and the junction held 11 bases outside the gene matches. The germline V gene encodes CDR1 SGHAT and CDR2 FQDESV (reference sequence). This CDR3 contains 20 residues. Here the CDR3 reads CASSSTIRGLAGGSYNEQFF. In DNA, the CDR3 is TGTGCCAGCAGCTCTACCATTAGAGGACTAGCGGGAGGCTCCTACAATGAGCAGTTCTTC.

The chain recombines TRBV11-2 with TRBJ2-1; perhaps TRBD1 as D (6 bases). Germline V CDR1 and CDR2: SGHAT, FQNNGV. Trimming left V 6 bases short and J 6 bases short, with 15 bases between. The CDR3 totals 14 residues. The DNA of the CDR3 is TGTGCCAGCAGACCTGGACAGTGGGGCAATGAGCAGTTCTTC. This codes for CASRPGQWGNEQFF.

CDR3 region: CASTGDKNIQYF. The CDR3, as DNA: TGTGCCAGCACGGGAGACAAAAACATTCAGTACTTC. This sequence joins TRBV27 and TRBJ2-4, with D maybe TRBD2 (6 bases). Germline CDR1 MNHEY, CDR2 SMNVEV (reference sequence). Trimming removed 7 bases from V and 3 bases from J, with 7 bases in between. This CDR3 comprises 12 residues.

This clonotype has only a few counts. The chain couples TRBV28 to TRBJ2-4; tentatively, D is TRBD2 (6 bases). The CDR3 extends over 15 amino acids. Between the trimmed V and J ends, which lost 1 base and 1 base, there was a span of 8 bases. From germline, CDR1 is MDHEN and CDR2 SYDVKM. The CDR3 spells CASSLFGGAKNIQYF. Here the CDR3 DNA reads TGTGCCAGCAGTTTATTTGGAGGGGCCAAAAACATTCAGTACTTC. The whole variable domain, filled in from reference TRBV28 and TRBJ2-4, reads DVKVTQSSRYLVKRTGEKVFLECVQDMDHENMFWYRQDPGLGLRLIYFSYDVKMKEKGDIPEGYSVSREKKERFSLILESASTNQTSMYLCASSLFGGAKNIQYFGAGTRLSVL.

The chain carries TRBV7-9 and TRBJ1-1; 10 bases line up with TRBD1. Trimming at V came to 10 bases and at J to 4 bases, leaving 12 bases not matched to a gene. There are 15 residues in the CDR3. Germline-derived CDR1 and CDR2 are SEHNR and FQNEAQ (reference sequence). The CDR3 sequence is CATPPAGQGSTEAFF. The DNA of the CDR3 is TGTGCCACCCCGCCCGCGGGACAGGGGAGCACTGAAGCTTTCTTT.

The chain carries TRBV4-2 and TRBJ2-2, with D maybe TRBD2 (6 bases). The CDR3 loop spans 19 amino acids. V was cut by 0 bases and J by 6 bases, with 23 bases left in between. Germline CDR1 is LGHNA and CDR2 is YNFKEQ. The CDR3 region is CASSQDKISSETFAGELFF. CDR3 coding DNA: TGTGCCAGCAGCCAAGATAAAATTTCTAGCGAGACGTTTGCCGGGGAGCTGTTTTTT.

V and J are TRBV6-2 or TRBV6-3 and TRBJ2-5; D is possibly TRBD2 (5 bases). With 1 base removed from V and 5 bases from J, the gap between germline ends came to 11 bases. This CDR3 contains 14 residues. Germline CDR1 MNHEY, CDR2 SVGEGT. CDR3 in DNA: TGTGCCAGCAGTTACTACCAGCGGAAGGAGACCCAGTACTTC. This translates into CASSYYQRKETQYF.

This clonotype was found a few times. The rearrangement joins TRBV7-9 to TRBJ2-3; 8 nucleotides match TRBD1. The V segment lost 5 bases and the J segment 4 bases; nucleotides outside the gene matches: 11. Germline CDR1 SEHNR, CDR2 FQNEAQ (reference sequence). The CDR3 is 16 residues long. CDR3 bases: TGTGCCAGCAGCACCCAGACAGGGGATGCGGCAGATACGCAGTATTTT. The encoded protein is CASSTQTGDAADTQYF.

This clonotype showed up just a few times. This chain joins TRBV7-2 and TRBJ2-3; no clear D. The CDR3 spans 14 residues. The V end lost 2 bases, the J end lost 2 bases, and 8 bases lay between the germline ends. Germline V gene data show CDR1 as SGHTA and CDR2 as FQGNSA. For the CDR3, the DNA is TGTGCCAGCAGCTTATTTGTGGCCACAGATACGCAGTATTTT. It encodes CASSLFVATDTQYF.